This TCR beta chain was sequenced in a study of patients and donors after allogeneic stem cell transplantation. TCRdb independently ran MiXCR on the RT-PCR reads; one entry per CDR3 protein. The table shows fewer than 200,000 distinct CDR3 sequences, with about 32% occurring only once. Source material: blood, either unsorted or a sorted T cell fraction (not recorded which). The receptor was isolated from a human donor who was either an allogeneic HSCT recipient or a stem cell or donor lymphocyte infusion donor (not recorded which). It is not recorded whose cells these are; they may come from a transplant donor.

The CDR3 protein is CASSQVFTNNQPQHF. As DNA, the CDR3 is TGCGCCAGCAGCCAAGTTTTCACGAACAATCAGCCCCAGCATTTT. The chain links TRBV4-1 to TRBJ1-5; unclear D gene. Germline lookup yields CDR1 MGHRA and CDR2 YSYEKL. This CDR3 contains 15 residues. V gave up 1 base and J gave up 3 bases, with 10 bases separating them.